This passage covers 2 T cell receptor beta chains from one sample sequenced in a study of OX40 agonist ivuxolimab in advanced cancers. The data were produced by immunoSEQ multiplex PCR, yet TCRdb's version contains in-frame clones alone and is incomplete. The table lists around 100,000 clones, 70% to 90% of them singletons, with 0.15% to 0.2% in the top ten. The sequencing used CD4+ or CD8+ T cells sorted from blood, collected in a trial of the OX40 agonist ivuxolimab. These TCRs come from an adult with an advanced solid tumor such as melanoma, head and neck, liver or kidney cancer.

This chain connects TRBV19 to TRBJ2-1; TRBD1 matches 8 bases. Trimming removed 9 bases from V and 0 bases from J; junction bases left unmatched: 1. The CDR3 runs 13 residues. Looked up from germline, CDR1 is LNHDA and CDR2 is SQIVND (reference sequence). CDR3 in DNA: TGTGCCAGCAGGGGGCTCTCCTACAATGAGCAGTTCTTC. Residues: CASRGLSYNEQFF.

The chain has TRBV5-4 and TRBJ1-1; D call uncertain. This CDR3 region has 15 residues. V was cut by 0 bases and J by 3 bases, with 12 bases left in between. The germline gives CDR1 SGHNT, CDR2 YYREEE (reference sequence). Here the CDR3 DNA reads TGTGCCAGCAGCTTGGAGCCCGGACGGTACACTGAAGCTTTCTTT. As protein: CASSLEPGRYTEAFF.